The clone carrying this T cell receptor beta chain was seen repeatedly, ten times or more. The antigen is unknown. RNA transcripts provided the source from which TCR beta CDR3 regions were amplified. HTBI primers were employed in a first-round RT-PCR of the TCR CDR3. TCRdb re-called the multiplex PCR reads with MiXCR, one entry per CDR3 protein. The table records fewer than 250,000 distinct CDR3 sequences, 15% to 20% of them present only once. This record belongs to a study of T cells in Graves' hyperthyroidism and ophthalmopathy. Study observations and caveats: Blood also held most thyroid clonotypes expanded beyond 0.001.

Germline assignment: CDR1 DFQATT and CDR2 SNEGSKA (reference sequence). V was pared by 6 bases and J by 5 bases, with 10 bases of the junction left unmatched. The length of the CDR3 is 14 residues. Individuals with ophthalmopathy presented a Clinical Activity Score of at least 3, a NOSPECS grade of at least 4 and a duration under 3 months. Diagnoses were made from clinical symptoms, serum measures (thyroxine and TRAb), thyroid ultrasound and orbital computed tomography. The TCR sequence derives from a woman aged 18 to 35 with Graves' ophthalmopathy. The sample taken for sequencing was blood. This sequence joins TRBV20-1 and TRBJ2-7; TRBD1 matches 10 bases. The CDR3 protein is CSAQDRGLAHEQYF. In nucleotides, the CDR3 is TGCAGTGCCCAAGACAGGGGGCTCGCCCACGAGCAGTACTTC.